The text below deals with one T cell receptor (beta chain). The data stem from a study of blood T cell repertoires in COVID-19. Overall study: Italy, Spain and the United States were the sources of the convalescent and acute COVID-19 samples.

The CDR3 contains 13 residues. The germline V and J ends were trimmed by 0 bases and 4 bases, with 4 bases remaining between them. The method was immunoSEQ multiplex PCR; TCRdb's version includes in-frame clones alone and lacks a portion of them. The table records 250,000 to 300,000 clones, about nine tenths of them present only once. The sequence came from a woman aged 40 to 50 with acute COVID-19. Sequencing input: PBMCs or T cells enriched from blood (not recorded which). The genes are TRBV12-3 or TRBV12-4 and TRBJ1-5; D ambiguous. The chain's CDR3 is CASSLASNQPQHF. CDR3 bases: TGTGCCAGCAGTTTAGCCAGTAATCAGCCCCAGCATTTT.